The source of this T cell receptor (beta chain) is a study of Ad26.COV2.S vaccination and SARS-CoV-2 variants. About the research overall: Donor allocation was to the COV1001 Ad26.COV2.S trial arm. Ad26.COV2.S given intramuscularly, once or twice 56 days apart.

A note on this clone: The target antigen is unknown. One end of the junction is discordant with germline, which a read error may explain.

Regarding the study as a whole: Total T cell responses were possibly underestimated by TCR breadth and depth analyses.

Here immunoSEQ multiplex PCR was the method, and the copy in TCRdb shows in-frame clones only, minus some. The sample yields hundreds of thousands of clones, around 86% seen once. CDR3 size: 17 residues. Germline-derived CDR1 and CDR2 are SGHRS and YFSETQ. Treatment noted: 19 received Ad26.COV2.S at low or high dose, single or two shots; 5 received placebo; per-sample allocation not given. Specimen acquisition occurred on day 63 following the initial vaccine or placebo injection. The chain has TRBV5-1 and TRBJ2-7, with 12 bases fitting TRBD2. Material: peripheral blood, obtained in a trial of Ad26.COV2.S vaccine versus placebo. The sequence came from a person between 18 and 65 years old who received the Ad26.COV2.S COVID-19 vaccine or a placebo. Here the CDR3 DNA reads TGCGCCAGCAACTTGGCCGGGACTAGCGGGTTGCCCTACGAGCAGTACTTC. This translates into CASNLAGTSGLPYEQYF.